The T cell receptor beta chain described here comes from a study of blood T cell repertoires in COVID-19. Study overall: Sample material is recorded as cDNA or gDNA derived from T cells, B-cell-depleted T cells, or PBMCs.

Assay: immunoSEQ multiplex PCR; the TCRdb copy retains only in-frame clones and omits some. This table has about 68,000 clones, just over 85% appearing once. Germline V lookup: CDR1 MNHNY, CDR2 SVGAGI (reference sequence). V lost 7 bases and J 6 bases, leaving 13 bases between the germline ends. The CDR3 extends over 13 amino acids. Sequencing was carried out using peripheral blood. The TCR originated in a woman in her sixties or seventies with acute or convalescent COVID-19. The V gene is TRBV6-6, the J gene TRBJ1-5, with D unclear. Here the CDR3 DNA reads TGTGCCAGCACCAAACAACCCCGTCAGCCCCAGCATTTT. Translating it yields CASTKQPRQPQHF.